This TCR beta chain was identified during a study of OX40 agonist ivuxolimab in advanced cancers. This clone was found a few times. On cycle 4 day 1 and cycle 7 day 1, as well as at baseline, blood was sampled. This CDR3 contains 15 residues. The germline gives CDR1 SGHRS, CDR2 YFSETQ. The trim removed 6 bases at V and 7 bases at J, leaving 7 bases unmatched. Data came from immunoSEQ multiplex PCR; TCRdb stores just in-frame clones and leaves some out. This sample has about 63,000 clones; 75% to 90% occur once, and the top ten carry roughly 10%. The sequence was collected from an adult with an advanced solid tumor such as melanoma, head and neck, liver or kidney cancer. This specimen consisted of CD4+ or CD8+ T cells sorted from blood, obtained in a trial of the OX40 agonist ivuxolimab. The J gene is TRBJ2-2, the V gene TRBV5-1; TRBD1 aligns across 12 bases. CDR3 sequence (DNA): TGCGCCAGCAACGTCGGGACAGGGGGCCGCGGGGAGCTGTTTTTT. Residues: CASNVGTGGRGELFF.